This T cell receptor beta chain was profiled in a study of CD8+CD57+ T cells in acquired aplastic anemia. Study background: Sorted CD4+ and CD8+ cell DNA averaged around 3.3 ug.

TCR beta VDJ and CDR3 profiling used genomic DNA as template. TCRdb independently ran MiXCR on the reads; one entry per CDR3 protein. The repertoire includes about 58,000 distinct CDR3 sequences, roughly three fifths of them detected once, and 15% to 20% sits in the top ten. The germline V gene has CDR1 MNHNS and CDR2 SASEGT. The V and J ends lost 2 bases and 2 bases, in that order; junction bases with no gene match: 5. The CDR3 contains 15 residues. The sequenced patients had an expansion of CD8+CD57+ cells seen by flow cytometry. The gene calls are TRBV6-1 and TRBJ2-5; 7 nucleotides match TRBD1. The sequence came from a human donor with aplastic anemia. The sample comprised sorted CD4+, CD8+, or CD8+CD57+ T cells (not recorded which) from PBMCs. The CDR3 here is CASSEWDSQQETQYF. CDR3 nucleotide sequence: TGTGCCAGCAGTGAATGGGACAGCCAACAAGAGACCCAGTACTTC.